This TCR beta chain was captured by sequencing in a study of T cells of healthy individuals. This CDR3 is built from 12 residues. CDR1 is SNHLY, CDR2 FYNNEI, per germline. TCRdb reprocessed the 5' RACE reads via MiXCR and lists one record per CDR3 protein. The sample has 55,000 to 65,000 distinct CDR3 sequences, about a sixth seen once; the top ten hold roughly 4.7%. This clonotype was counted many times. A junction boundary mismatches the germline segment, possibly from a read error. This chain joins TRBV2 and TRBJ1-2, with TRBD1 matching over 7 bases. The clonotype originates from a human donor in good health. The CDR3 bases are TGTGCCAGCAGGATCAGGGCCCCGGACAGGTCCTTC. This encodes CASRIRAPDRSF. The full variable domain, completed using reference TRBV2 and TRBJ1-2, is EPEVTQTPSHQVTQMGQEVILRCVPISNHLYFYWYRQILGQKVEFLVSFYNNEISEKSEIFDDQFSVERPDGSNFTLKIRSTKLEDSAMYFCASRIRAPDRSFGSGTRLTVV.